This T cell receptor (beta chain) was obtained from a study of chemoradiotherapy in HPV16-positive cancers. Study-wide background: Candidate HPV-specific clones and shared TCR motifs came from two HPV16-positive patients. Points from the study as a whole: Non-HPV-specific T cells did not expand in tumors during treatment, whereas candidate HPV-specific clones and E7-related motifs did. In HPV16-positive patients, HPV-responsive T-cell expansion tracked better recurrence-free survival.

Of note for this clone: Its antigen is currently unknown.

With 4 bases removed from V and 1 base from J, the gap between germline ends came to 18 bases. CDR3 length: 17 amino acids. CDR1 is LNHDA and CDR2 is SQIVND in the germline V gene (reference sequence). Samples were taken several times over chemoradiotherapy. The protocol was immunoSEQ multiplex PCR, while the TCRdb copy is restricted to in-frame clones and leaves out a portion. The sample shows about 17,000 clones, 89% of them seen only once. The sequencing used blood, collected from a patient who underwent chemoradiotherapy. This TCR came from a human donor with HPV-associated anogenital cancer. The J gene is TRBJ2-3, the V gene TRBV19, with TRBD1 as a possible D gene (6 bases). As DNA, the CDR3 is TGTGCCAGTAGTAATGACAGGACCCAATACGGCACAGATACGCAGTATTTT. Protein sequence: CASSNDRTQYGTDTQYF.